This T cell receptor beta chain derives from a study of blood T cell repertoires in COVID-19. Study as a whole: The samples span acute and convalescent COVID-19 from the United States, Italy and Spain.

In the original analysis: Amplification from reference gene primers served as the basis for estimated nucleated cell counts. Measured with immunoSEQ multiplex PCR; TCRdb has only the in-frame clones, and not every one. The DNA was the basis for D and trimming; V, J and clone size are from that table. The table lists 70,000 to 100,000 clones, approximately 90% of them singletons. Unmatched junction bases numbered 9, after V lost 10 bases and J lost 4 bases. The germline V gene encodes CDR1 ENHRY and CDR2 SYGVKD. The CDR3 spans 14 residues. The specimen was peripheral blood. This clonotype was sampled from a woman over 75 with active COVID-19. The chain recombines TRBV10-3 with TRBJ2-1, with 8 bases fitting TRBD2. The CDR3 is CATCPGLGYNEQFF. In DNA form, the CDR3 reads TGTGCCACTTGTCCGGGACTAGGTTACAATGAGCAGTTCTTC.